Listed here are 10 T cell receptor beta chains from one sample, sequenced in a study of T cells after yellow fever vaccination (dated by TCRdb to the late 2010s). The treatment or condition label here, explained by the study, means: live attenuated yellow fever vaccine strain. Receptor amplification or capture employed 5' RACE. For sequencing, an Illumina HiSeq 2500 was employed. In-frame beta chains were kept once TCRdb had trimmed the public reads at Q25 with fastp and called clones with MiXCR. Under each unique CDR3 protein, matching rows form one entry showing the most common genes and DNA. The sample profile shows 300,000 to 450,000 distinct CDR3 sequences; roughly 6.1% of them were found once. Approximately 16% of the sample goes to the ten largest clones. Here the sequenced sample was PBMCs, taken 5 days after the yellow fever booster vaccination. These TCRs come from a man aged 25-40 years who received the YFV17D yellow fever vaccine.

This clonotype was seen only a few times. V gene TRBV5-5 combines with J gene TRBJ2-1; 9 bases match TRBD2. Per germline, CDR1 SGHKS and CDR2 YYEKEE (reference sequence). Losses at the gene ends were 1 base for V and 6 bases for J; bases not matched to a gene: 5. CDR3 size: 15 residues. Written as DNA, the CDR3 is TGTGCCAGCAGCTTGTTACTAGCGGGCCTCAATGAGCAGTTCTTC. This codes for CASSLLLAGLNEQFF.

The sample holds many counts of this clonotype. This chain links TRBV18 with TRBJ2-6, with D possibly TRBD1 on 8 matching bases. Between the trimmed V and J ends, which lost 3 bases and 0 bases, there was a span of 12 bases. The germline CDR1 and CDR2 sequences are KGHSH and LQKENI. The CDR3 is 17 residues long. CDR3 protein: CASSPNRGGSGANVLTF. CDR3 DNA: TGTGCCAGCTCACCGAACAGGGGGGGCTCTGGGGCCAACGTCCTGACTTTC.

This clonotype showed up just a few times. The rearrangement joins TRBV5-8 to TRBJ1-2; D is unclear. Trimming removed 2 bases from V and 0 bases from J, with 11 bases in between. Germline CDR1 and CDR2: SGHTS and YDEGEE. This CDR3 has 15 amino acids. In nucleotides, the CDR3 is TGTGCCAGCAGCTTCGCGGGGTATACTAACTATGGCTACACCTTC. It codes for CASSFAGYTNYGYTF.

This clonotype was observed a handful of times. The CDR3: CSAMTGTGFHEQYF. CDR3 sequence (DNA): TGCAGTGCTATGACCGGGACAGGGTTCCACGAGCAGTACTTC. The chain combines TRBV20-1 with TRBJ2-7, with 9 bases identical to TRBD1. Trimming cost V 4 bases and J 5 bases; bases outside gene matches: 9. The CDR3 spans 14 residues. Germline assignment: CDR1 DFQATT and CDR2 SNEGSKA (reference sequence).

The genes are TRBV19 and TRBJ2-2; D is uncertain. Trimming shortened V by 3 bases and J by 2 bases, and 10 bases separated the two germline ends. Per germline, CDR1 LNHDA and CDR2 SQIVND (reference sequence). The length of the CDR3 is 15 residues. The CDR3 coding sequence is TGTGCCAGTAGTATGGCGGTTCTCAACACCGGGGAGCTGTTTTTT. Translating it yields CASSMAVLNTGELFF.

This sequence joins TRBV5-1 and TRBJ2-1; tentative D call: TRBD2 (6 bases). Germline CDR1 and CDR2: SGHRS and YFSETQ. The length of the CDR3 is 16 residues. V was pared by 4 bases and J by 4 bases, with 18 bases between. CDR3 in DNA: TGCGCCAGCAGCCCCTACCGGGACTCCGCGTACAATGAGCAGTTCTTC. Protein sequence: CASSPYRDSAYNEQFF. The full variable domain, its missing parts supplied by reference TRBV5-1 and TRBJ2-1, is KAGVTQTPRYLIKTRGQQVTLSCSPISGHRSVSWYQQTPGQGLQFLFEYFSETQRNKGNFPGRFSGRQFSNSRSEMNVSTLELGDSALYLCASSPYRDSAYNEQFFGPGTRLTVL.

The CDR3 region is CASRSQGILEAFF. CDR3 sequence (DNA): TGTGCCAGTCGATCACAGGGGATTTTGGAAGCTTTCTTT. The rearrangement uses TRBV18 and TRBJ1-1, with TRBD1 matching 7 bases. The CDR3 sequence is 13 residues long. Trimming removed 9 bases from V and 8 bases from J; junction bases left unmatched: 12. The germline CDR1 and CDR2 sequences are KGHSH and LQKENI.

This clonotype was counted many times. CDR3 in amino acids: CASSLYSGFTYNEQFF. In DNA, the CDR3 is TGTGCCAGCAGTTTATATAGCGGGTTCACCTACAATGAGCAGTTCTTC. The V and J genes are TRBV6-5 and TRBJ2-1; 7 nucleotides line up with TRBD2. The length of the CDR3 is 16 residues. V shed 4 bases and J 2 bases; nucleotides not matched to a gene: 8. Germline-derived CDR1 and CDR2 are MNHEY and SVGAGI.

CDR3 protein: CASRAQGQGNTGELFF. CDR3 coding DNA: TGTGCCAGTAGGGCACAGGGACAGGGGAACACCGGGGAGCTGTTTTTT. The chain uses TRBV19 and TRBJ2-2; 9 nucleotides match TRBD1. The CDR3 loop spans 16 amino acids. Germline values: CDR1 LNHDA, CDR2 SQIVND (reference sequence). With 6 bases clipped from V and 1 base from J, the junction kept 6 bases outside the gene matches. Filled out from reference TRBV19 and TRBJ2-2, the complete variable domain reads DGGITQSPKYLFRKEGQNVTLSCEQNLNHDAMYWYRQDPGQGLRLIYYSQIVNDFQKGDIAEGYSVSREKKESFPLTVTSAQKNPTAFYLCASRAQGQGNTGELFFGEGSRLTVL.

This clonotype occurred a few times. J is TRBJ2-7 and V is TRBV11-2; the match to TRBD1 covers 8 bases. Germline V gives CDR1 SGHAT, CDR2 FQNNGV. Trimming took 7 bases from V and 0 from J; bases not matched to a gene: 17. This CDR3 has 18 amino acids. The CDR3 DNA sequence: TGTGCCAGCACCGCGAAAGGCAGGGGGCTTGTCTACTCCTACGAGCAGTACTTC. It specifies CASTAKGRGLVYSYEQYF.